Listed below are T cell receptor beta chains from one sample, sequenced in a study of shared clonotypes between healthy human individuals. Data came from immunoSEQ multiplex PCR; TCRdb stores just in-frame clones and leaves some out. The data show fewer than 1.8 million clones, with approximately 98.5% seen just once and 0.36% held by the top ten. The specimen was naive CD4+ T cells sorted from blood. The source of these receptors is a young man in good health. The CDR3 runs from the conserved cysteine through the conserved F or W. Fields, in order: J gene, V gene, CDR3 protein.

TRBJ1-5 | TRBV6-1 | CASSGPNAQPQHF
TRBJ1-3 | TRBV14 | CASSQDTRAPRRGNTIYF
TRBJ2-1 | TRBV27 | CASSIRTSPPGTYNEQFF
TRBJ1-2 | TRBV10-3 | CAISGTGQGSYGYTF
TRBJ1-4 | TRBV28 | CASRNLKGTHEKLFF
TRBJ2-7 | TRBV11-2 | CASSLGPGLAVYEQYF
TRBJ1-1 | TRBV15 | CATSREDRVDTEAFF
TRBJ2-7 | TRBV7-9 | CASSPKFPYEQYF
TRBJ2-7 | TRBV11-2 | CASSQSGRVSYEQYF
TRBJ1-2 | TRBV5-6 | CASTIDRGLEGYTF
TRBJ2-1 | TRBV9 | CASSVSSEQFF